This TCR beta chain was profiled in a study of CD8 T cells in ankylosing spondylitis (dated 2017 in TCRdb). For the study in its entirety: The study set out to find disease-linked TCR variants by profiling T cell receptor beta repertoires in ankylosing spondylitis patients and healthy donors. The whole study cohort included under 140 healthy donors and 20 to 30 ankylosing spondylitis patients. Peripheral blood samples were taken, and synovial fluid was additionally collected from ankylosing spondylitis patients. What the authors observed across the whole study: Some motif variants were previously reported in synovial fluid and blood of reactive arthritis patients, suggesting common disease-initiation mechanisms. The disease-linked clones were reported as significantly enriched in matched synovial fluid samples from ankylosing spondylitis patients. Blood from ankylosing spondylitis patients appeared to be characterized by a TCR beta motif composed of several highly homologous amino acid variants. The disease-linked clones had a CD8+ phenotype and were found at relatively low frequencies in peripheral blood.

The instrument given in TCRdb is Illumina HiSeq 2500. Quantitative 5'-RACE with molecular barcodes was used to prepare TCR beta libraries. In the original analysis: A new computational method, built on a probabilistic model of VDJ rearrangement, was used to identify disease-linked TCR variants. The public reads were reanalyzed by TCRdb: fastp trimming at Q25, MiXCR alignment, in-frame beta chains only. Identical CDR3 proteins give one entry, which carries the most common genes and DNA. These V and J calls originate from TCRdb's pipeline instead of the authors' own analysis. The sample table holds about 480,000 distinct CDR3 sequences, of which approximately 17% were seen once. Of the sample, over 1% is held by the ten largest clones. V is cut by 1 base and J by 8 bases, and the space between the germline ends is 12 bases. Inclusive of the bounding cysteine and phenylalanine, the CDR3 is 14 residues long. Kept here is only the CDR3 DNA, which spans 42 bases and is read in frame from base 1. CDR1 and CDR2, looked up from the germline V gene, are KGHSH and LQKENI.

This clonotype was observed a few times. It lacks a known antigen. It has no much larger one-base neighbor in the sample; base qualities were not kept. Rearrangement joined TRBV18 to TRBJ2-4; no D segment can be confidently identified. Sample: blood, either unsorted or a sorted T cell fraction (not recorded which). This TCR came from a male donor with ankylosing spondylitis. The DNA sequence is TGTGCCAGCTCACCACGGCCTGGTGGGGACATTCAGTACTTC. Its product reads: CASSPRPGGDIQYF.